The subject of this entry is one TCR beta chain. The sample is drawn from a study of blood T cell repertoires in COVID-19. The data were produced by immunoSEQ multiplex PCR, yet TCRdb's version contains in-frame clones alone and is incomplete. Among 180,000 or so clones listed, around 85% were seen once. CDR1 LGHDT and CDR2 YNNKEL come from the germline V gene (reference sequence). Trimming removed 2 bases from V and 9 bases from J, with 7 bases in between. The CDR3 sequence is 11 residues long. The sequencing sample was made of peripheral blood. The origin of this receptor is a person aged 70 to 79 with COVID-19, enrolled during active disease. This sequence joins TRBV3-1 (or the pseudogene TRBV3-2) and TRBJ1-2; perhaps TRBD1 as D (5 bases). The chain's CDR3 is CASSQPGSYTF. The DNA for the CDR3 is TGTGCCAGCAGCCAACCAGGGAGCTACACCTTC.